Shown below are 4 T cell receptor beta chains from a single sample sequenced in a study of T-cell memory formation after mild COVID-19. From the 5' RACE reads, TCRdb called clonotypes with MiXCR, one entry per CDR3 protein. This sample yields roughly 200,000 distinct CDR3 sequences, of which about 20% are seen a single time; about 21% belongs to the top ten. The sequenced material came from PBMCs or a T cell subset sorted from them (not recorded which). Receptor source: an adult woman who had mild COVID-19 (a few samples of this study predate the infection). Cell type and time point are not known.

This clonotype occurred a few times. The V call is TRBV4-1, the J call TRBJ2-3, with 8 bases lining up with TRBD1. CDR1 is MGHRA, CDR2 YSYEKL, per germline. The J segment lost 2 bases and the V segment lost 4 bases, leaving 5 bases of the junction unmatched. There are 15 residues in the CDR3. CDR3 sequence (DNA): TGCGCCAGCAGCCCGAACAGGGGGTACACAGATACGCAGTATTTT. Its protein is CASSPNRGYTDTQYF.

This clonotype has just a few counts. This chain links TRBV30 with TRBJ1-1, with no clear D. The CDR3 contains 12 residues. V was clipped by 3 bases and J by 6 bases, with 11 bases between them. The germline CDR1 and CDR2 sequences are GTSNPN and SVGIG (reference sequence). In DNA form, the CDR3 reads TGTGCCTGGAGGGACCCCGTTCCTGAAGCTTTCTTT. Translating it yields CAWRDPVPEAFF.

The chain carries TRBV27 and TRBJ2-7; 10 nucleotides agree with TRBD1. This CDR3 has 14 amino acids. CDR1 and CDR2 (germline): MNHEY, SMNVEV (reference sequence). V trimming: 0 bases; J trimming: 6 bases; junction bases outside the gene matches: 2. CDR3 DNA sequence: TGTGCCAGCAGTTTATCGGGACAGGGGTTCGAGCAGTACTTC. It translates to CASSLSGQGFEQYF.

In this sample, this clonotype turned up a few times. The chain is built from TRBV6-1 and TRBJ2-3; tentatively, D is TRBD2 (5 bases). The CDR3 sequence is 16 residues long. V shed 6 bases and J shed 1 base, with 17 bases lying between them. The V gene's germline CDR1 is MNHNS and CDR2 SASEGT. The CDR3 loop is CASSGGPKLGTDTQYF. The CDR3 region has the DNA TGTGCCAGCAGCGGAGGACCTAAACTGGGCACAGATACGCAGTATTTT.